Listed below are T cell receptor beta chains from one sample, sequenced in a study of T cell repertoires in cytomegalovirus infection. These receptors' targets are unknown. MiXCR, applied by TCRdb to the reads, yields one record per CDR3 protein. The sample carries tens of thousands of distinct CDR3 sequences, 24% recorded once. Sample: CD8+ T cells from cultured PBMCs, taken from culture after CMV antigen stimulation. These receptors came from a human donor in good health (CMV status not recorded). Some clones in this sample may be carry-over from other donors' samples. Both conserved end residues are part of each CDR3.

>TRBJ2-1|TRBV3-1|13
CASSPACGNEQFF
>TRBJ2-5|TRBV7-9|16
CASRSADNDRGETQYF
>TRBJ2-7|TRBV30|13
CAWSVGGSYEQYF
>TRBJ2-7|TRBV2|17
CASREGPFGGAHYEQYF
>TRBJ2-1|TRBV28|12
CASSQRNNEQFF
>TRBJ2-7|TRBV6-6|14
CASIRGAGGYEQYF
>TRBJ2-2|TRBV6-2/TRBV6-3|14
CASTTGGASGELFF
>TRBJ1-1|TRBV15|14
CATSRDGAGTEAFF
>TRBJ1-2|TRBV19|16
CASSDQGSIWNYGYTF
>TRBJ2-4|TRBV20-1|14
CSAPGGPTKNIQYF
>TRBJ1-4|TRBV4-3|18
CASSQGLSPLATNEKLFF
>TRBJ1-2|TRBV7-8|14
CASSSERQDYGYTF
>TRBJ1-2|TRBV27|15
CASSLSGQPTHGYTF
>TRBJ1-5|TRBV19|15
CASSMWTGGFQPQHF
>TRBJ2-5|TRBV25-1|14
CASSGGGLGETQYF
>TRBJ2-1|TRBV27|15
CASSPSPPRYNEQFF
>TRBJ2-7|TRBV20-1|14
CSARVRGGLDEQYF
>TRBJ2-3|TRBV27|16
CASKQRGLAGPDTQYF
>TRBJ1-2|TRBV7-6|12
CASSLGEGVWTF
>TRBJ1-1|TRBV24-1|12
CATSDSTSEAFF
>TRBJ2-7|TRBV27|14
CASSLSGDPYEQYF
>TRBJ2-5|TRBV30|16
CAWMGLAGGPGETQYF
>TRBJ2-5|TRBV12-3/TRBV12-4|16
CASKPGLAGDQETQYF
>TRBJ1-3|TRBV10-1|16
CASSESMLDSGNTIYF
>TRBJ2-5|TRBV7-3|15
CASSLNRGLQETQYF
>TRBJ2-1|TRBV7-2|16
CASSLGVLAAYNEQFF
>TRBJ1-5|TRBV12-3/TRBV12-4|15
CASSARGASNQPQHF
>TRBJ2-2|TRBV9|13
CASSVGHPGELFF
>TRBJ2-1|TRBV2|11
CASRERIEQFF
>TRBJ1-2|TRBV27|17
CASSSTGRSKANYGYTF
>TRBJ1-6|TRBV27|14
CASSLVQRGSPLHF
>TRBJ2-7|TRBV11-2|11
CASGAGNEQYF
>TRBJ2-3|TRBV7-9|16
CASSTPQESSTDTQYF
>TRBJ2-1|TRBV27|16
CASSPPGLSSYNEQFF
>TRBJ2-1|TRBV6-2/TRBV6-3|17
CASSYVTGTGMNNEQFF
>TRBJ2-1|TRBV29-1|15
CSVIGRDPSGNEQFF
>TRBJ1-1|TRBV5-5|13
CASSRGQGALAFF
>TRBJ1-3|TRBV6-1|15
CASSDRGYSGNTIYF
>TRBJ1-1|TRBV11-2|14
CASSLDLGSTEAFF
>TRBJ2-2|TRBV6-5|17
CASSYSTSGGSTGELFF
>TRBJ2-1|TRBV7-7|15
CASSRDLSSYNEQFF
>TRBJ2-2|TRBV5-1|17
CASSQKTGPGGTGELFF
>TRBJ1-1|TRBV28|13
CASSSGAGTEAFF
>TRBJ2-5|TRBV7-3|12
CASSPEEETQCF
>TRBJ2-2|TRBV11-3|15
CASALGSGDTGELFF
>TRBJ2-7|TRBV4-1|12
CASSQDGDEQYF
>TRBJ2-1|TRBV7-6|13
CASSHQLVWEQFF
>TRBJ2-5|TRBV4-3|17
CASSPALSGGSQETQYF